This entry lists 32 T cell receptor beta chains sequenced from one sample in a study of blood T cell repertoires in COVID-19. Measured with immunoSEQ multiplex PCR; TCRdb has only the in-frame clones, and not every one. The profile shows about 150,000 clones, around 90% of them singletons. Sequenced: peripheral blood. The source is a human donor in a cohort sampled during active COVID-19.

This chain uses TRBV12-3 or TRBV12-4 with TRBJ1-6, with D possibly TRBD1 on 5 matching bases. This CDR3 contains 13 residues. V was trimmed by 6 bases and J by 7 bases, leaving 10 bases between them. The CDR3 coding sequence is TGTGCCAGCAGGAGGACACCGAATTCACCCCTCCACTTT. It encodes CASRRTPNSPLHF.

The chain couples TRBV6-1 to TRBJ2-7; the match to TRBD2 covers 9 bases. Germline V gene sequence: CDR1 MNHNS, CDR2 SASEGT. The CDR3 runs to 13 residues. V was clipped by 3 bases and J by 7 bases; unmatched bases: 4. CDR3 DNA: TGTGCCAGCAGTGATCACCTAGCGGGGGAGCAGTACTTC. It codes for CASSDHLAGEQYF.

This clone was found once. This sequence joins TRBV5-3 and TRBJ1-2; tentative D call: TRBD1 (6 bases). TRBV5-3 is annotated as an ORF whose role is uncertain. The CDR3 has 17 residues. V gave up 4 bases and J gave up 4 bases, with 23 bases separating them. The CDR3 coding sequence is TGTGCCAGAAGCCCGCATGAAAGGGAAAGGGGGACCTATGGCTACACCTTC. Protein sequence: CARSPHERERGTYGYTF.

The chain recombines TRBV7-8 with TRBJ1-1, with D perhaps TRBD1 (5 bases). Deletions cut 5 bases from V and 0 bases from J, with 19 bases between. The CDR3 covers 17 residues. Germline V gene sequence: CDR1 SGHVS, CDR2 FQNEAQ. The CDR3 bases are TGTGCCAGCAGCCTCCGATCTGGTGGCAGGGTGAACACTGAAGCTTTCTTT. Encoded protein: CASSLRSGGRVNTEAFF.

As for this clone: Relative to the germline gene, one junction end is altered; a read error may explain this. The chain uses TRBV30 and TRBJ2-1; maybe TRBD1 (5 bases). Germline assignment: CDR1 GTSNPN and CDR2 SVGIG (reference sequence). This CDR3 spans 13 amino acids. Written as DNA, the CDR3 is TGTGCCTGGAGTGCCCAGGGTTACAGTGAGCAGTTCTTC. Amino acids: CAWSAQGYSEQFF.

The V and J genes are TRBV28 and TRBJ1-1, with 7 bases that match TRBD1. V lost 4 bases to trimming and J lost 3 bases; unmatched junction nucleotides: 2. CDR1 is MDHEN, CDR2 SYDVKM, per germline. The CDR3 contains 13 residues. Here the CDR3 DNA reads TGTGCCAGCAGTTACAGGGGTTACACTGAAGCTTTCTTT. Amino acids: CASSYRGYTEAFF.

The V call is TRBV5-1, the J call TRBJ2-7; TRBD1 matches at 7 bases. Unmatched junction bases numbered 7, after V lost 1 base and J lost 3 bases. Per germline, CDR1 SGHRS and CDR2 YFSETQ. The CDR3 contains 15 residues. The CDR3 DNA follows: TGCGCCAGCAGCTTGCGGGGACAGTGGAGCTACGAGCAGTACTTC. This sequence encodes CASSLRGQWSYEQYF.

J is TRBJ2-7 and V is TRBV7-6, with a tentative D call TRBD2 (6 bases). The V gene's germline CDR1 is SGHVS and CDR2 FNYEAQ. The V and J ends lost 5 bases and 2 bases respectively, with 31 bases between them. CDR3 length equals 20 residues. The CDR3 DNA reads TGTGCCAGCAGCCACTTCCCTATCCACGACCGGCAGGCGGGGACCTACGAGCAGTACTTC. It specifies CASSHFPIHDRQAGTYEQYF.

The chain links TRBV6-5 to TRBJ2-1, with D uncertain. Germline CDR1 reads MNHEY; CDR2 reads SVGAGI. This CDR3 has 15 residues. V lost 3 bases and J 0 bases, leaving 9 bases between the germline ends. CDR3: CASSYGHRSYNEQFF. CDR3 bases: TGTGCCAGCAGTTATGGCCATCGCTCCTACAATGAGCAGTTCTTC.

This chain connects TRBV5-3 to TRBJ2-3; no clear D gene. TRBV5-3 is marked as an open reading frame, function uncertain. The CDR3 is 15 residues long. Trimming took 1 base from V and 2 from J, leaving 11 bases between them. CDR3 protein: CARSLRGGFTDTQYF. The DNA for the CDR3 is TGTGCCAGAAGCTTGAGAGGTGGTTTCACAGATACGCAGTATTTT.

V usage is TRBV25-1 and J usage is TRBJ2-5; TRBD1 is a possible D gene (5 bases). Germline lookup yields CDR1 MGHDK and CDR2 SYGVNS. The CDR3 covers 16 residues. Trimming left V 3 bases short and J 3 bases short, with 17 bases between. The CDR3 loop reads CASSDLTDLEKETQYF. CDR3 DNA sequence: TGTGCCAGCAGTGATTTGACAGACCTAGAAAAAGAGACCCAGTACTTC.

V gene TRBV6-5 combines with J gene TRBJ1-4; D is undetermined. The CDR3 spans 13 residues. Germline CDR1 is MNHEY and CDR2 is SVGAGI. V lost 5 bases to trimming and J lost 4 bases, with 8 bases between them. The CDR3 sequence: CASSPQRNEKLFF. DNA for the CDR3: TGTGCCAGCAGTCCGCAGCGTAATGAAAAACTGTTTTTT.

This clone was picked up one time. The chain combines TRBV10-3 with TRBJ1-6; TRBD1 agrees at 7 bases. V was clipped by 0 bases and J by 9 bases; unmatched bases: 14. The CDR3 length is 18 residues. Per the germline V gene, CDR1 is ENHRY and CDR2 is SYGVKD. The CDR3 protein is CAISESRKTGRFSSPLHF. The CDR3 coding sequence is TGTGCCATCAGTGAGTCTAGAAAGACAGGGAGGTTTAGTTCACCCCTCCACTTT.

This chain links TRBV11-3 with TRBJ2-7, with 8 bases matching TRBD2. The CDR3 is 18 amino acids. With V trimmed by 2 bases and J by 3 bases, 15 bases remained unmatched. Germline V gives CDR1 SGHNT, CDR2 YENEEA. The CDR3, as DNA: TGTGCCAGCAGCTTATACCGCGGGGGGTATAGGGATAACTACGAGCAGTACTTC. Its protein product is CASSLYRGGYRDNYEQYF.

The chain uses TRBV9 and TRBJ1-5; TRBD1 matches at 7 bases. Losses at the gene ends were 3 bases for V and 1 base for J; bases not matched to a gene: 4. Per the germline V gene, CDR1 is SGDLS and CDR2 is YYNGEE. This CDR3 is built from 15 residues. CDR3 region: CASSAGTESNQPQHF. In DNA, the CDR3 is TGTGCCAGCAGCGCCGGGACAGAGAGCAATCAGCCCCAGCATTTT.

This clone was seen a few times. The rearrangement joins TRBV2 to TRBJ1-2, with a possible D match to TRBD1 (5 bases). The length of the CDR3 is 10 residues. Germline V gene sequence: CDR1 SNHLY, CDR2 FYNNEI. V was cut by 4 bases and J by 13 bases, with 10 bases left in between. CDR3 in DNA: TGTGCCAGCAGTGGGGGCAGTCGCACCTTC. Translating it yields CASSGGSRTF.

This chain joins TRBV28 and TRBJ2-7; TRBD2 agrees at 9 bases. The CDR3 extends over 15 amino acids. Germline assignment: CDR1 MDHEN and CDR2 SYDVKM. V trimming: 2 bases; J trimming: 2 bases; junction bases outside the gene matches: 4. The CDR3 coding sequence is TGTGCCAGCAGTTTAGCGGGGGGGTTTACCTACGAGCAGTACTTC. It encodes CASSLAGGFTYEQYF.

The V gene is TRBV3-1 (or the pseudogene TRBV3-2), the J gene TRBJ2-5; 7 positions agree with TRBD1. Trimming at V came to 1 base and at J to 5 bases, leaving 7 bases not matched to a gene. The CDR3 is 15 amino acids. Germline V gene sequence: CDR1 LGHDT, CDR2 YNNKEL (reference sequence). Here the CDR3 DNA reads TGTGCCAGCAGCCAAGTCCCGGGACAGCCGGAGACCCAGTACTTC. This gives the protein CASSQVPGQPETQYF.

The rearrangement joins TRBV18 to TRBJ2-7, with D perhaps TRBD1 (6 bases). The CDR3 is 13 residues long. CDR1 is KGHSH and CDR2 is LQKENI in the germline V gene. Trimming took off 4 bases at V and 0 bases at J, with 7 bases between the two ends. The CDR3 DNA sequence: TGTGCCAGCTCACGGGACACCTCCTACGAGCAGTACTTC. Protein sequence: CASSRDTSYEQYF.

This clone was found once. The chain has TRBV29-1 and TRBJ2-1, with 7 bases that match TRBD1. With 7 bases clipped from V and 3 bases from J, the junction kept 9 bases outside the gene matches. The CDR3 is 14 amino acids. Germline V gene data show CDR1 as SQVTM and CDR2 as ANQGSEA. The CDR3 bases are TGCAGCGCCGAGGCCGGGACAGTCTACAATGAGCAGTTCTTC. As protein: CSAEAGTVYNEQFF.

V gene TRBV10-3 combines with J gene TRBJ1-5; no definite D call. CDR1 is ENHRY, CDR2 SYGVKD, per germline. The V gene lost 7 bases and the J gene lost 5 bases, with 15 bases spanning the gap. This CDR3 contains 14 residues. The CDR3, as DNA: TGTGCCATCAATTCGGACGGGGAGTATCAGCCCCAGCATTTT. Protein sequence: CAINSDGEYQPQHF.

The chain has TRBV6-2 or TRBV6-3 and TRBJ2-2, with D perhaps TRBD2 (6 bases). Germline-derived CDR1 and CDR2 are MNHEY and SVGEGT. The CDR3 covers 15 residues. Trimming left V 6 bases short and J 6 bases short, with 17 bases between. The CDR3, as DNA: TGTGCCAGCAGCCTACACAGCGGGCAGGCCGGGGAGCTGTTTTTT. This translates into CASSLHSGQAGELFF.

J is TRBJ2-5 and V is TRBV9; 14 nucleotides agree with TRBD2. This CDR3 has 14 amino acids. V trimming: 4 bases; J trimming: 10 bases; junction bases outside the gene matches: 6. Germline-derived CDR1 and CDR2 are SGDLS and YYNGEE. The CDR3, as DNA: TGTGCCAGCAGCACCCGGACTAGCGGGGGGATCCAGTACTTC. It is translated as CASSTRTSGGIQYF.

The chain is built from TRBV12-2 and TRBJ1-5; the table's D call, TRBD1, has no DNA check behind it. TRBV12-2 is labeled a pseudogene. CDR3 length equals 16 residues. The CDR3 loop is CASRSPRQVRNQPQHF. DNA for the CDR3: TGTGCAAGTCGTTCACCGCGACAGGTTCGCAATCAGCCCCAGCATTTT.

This clone came up once. The chain carries TRBV10-1 and TRBJ2-7, with 9 bases lining up with TRBD1. This CDR3 spans 17 amino acids. V was pared by 7 bases and J by 2 bases, with 15 bases of the junction left unmatched. Per germline, CDR1 WNHNN and CDR2 SYGVQD (reference sequence). CDR3 sequence reads: CASKEELRDRVPYEQYF. In nucleotides, the CDR3 is TGCGCCAGCAAAGAAGAACTTCGGGACAGGGTCCCCTACGAGCAGTACTTC.

V usage is TRBV30 and J usage is TRBJ2-7, with a possible D match to TRBD1 (6 bases). This CDR3 region has 15 residues. The germline V gene encodes CDR1 GTSNPN and CDR2 SVGIG (reference sequence). V dropped 0 bases and J dropped 3 bases, with 15 bases sitting between them. CDR3 amino acids: CAWSVRQGWSYEQYF. The DNA of the CDR3 is TGTGCCTGGAGTGTACGTCAGGGGTGGAGCTACGAGCAGTACTTC.

This sequence joins TRBV19 and TRBJ1-1, with a possible D match to TRBD1 (6 bases). The CDR3 extends over 14 amino acids. V lost 4 bases and J 4 bases, leaving 13 bases between the germline ends. Germline V gene data show CDR1 as LNHDA and CDR2 as SQIVND (reference sequence). DNA of the CDR3: TGTGCCAGTAGTAACAACAGGGCTGGCACTGAAGCTTTCTTT. Translating gives CASSNNRAGTEAFF.

This chain uses TRBV3-1 (or the pseudogene TRBV3-2) with TRBJ1-5, with D possibly being TRBD1 (5 bases). The CDR3 sequence is 17 residues long. From germline, CDR1 is LGHDT and CDR2 YNNKEL (reference sequence). Trimming shortened V by 0 bases and J by 7 bases, and 19 bases separated the two germline ends. The CDR3, as DNA: TGTGCCAGCAGCCAAGATCCCGGGGGACGGGGTGCGCAGCCCCAGCATTTT. This sequence encodes CASSQDPGGRGAQPQHF.

This chain joins TRBV9 and TRBJ1-4; D gene ambiguous. The V gene's germline CDR1 is SGDLS and CDR2 YYNGEE. Deletions cut 4 bases from V and 2 bases from J, with 18 bases between. This CDR3 has 17 residues. The CDR3 spells CASSPRRGLGTNEKLFF. The CDR3 DNA reads as TGTGCCAGCAGCCCCCGAAGAGGACTGGGGACTAATGAAAAACTGTTTTTT.

V usage is TRBV28 and J usage is TRBJ2-1; D is unresolved. Germline assignment: CDR1 MDHEN and CDR2 SYDVKM. Trimming removed 7 bases from V and 0 bases from J, with 19 bases in between. The CDR3 is 17 amino acids. The CDR3 region has the DNA TGTGCCAGCACTTCGGGTGGAACACCGAGCTCCTACAATGAGCAGTTCTTC. Translation gives CASTSGGTPSSYNEQFF.

CDR3 bases: TGCGCCAGCAGCCAAAGAGGGTTTGCGGCATCCTATAATTCACCCCTCCACTTT. Translated: CASSQRGFAASYNSPLHF. V gene TRBV4-1 combines with J gene TRBJ1-6; D is unclear. This CDR3 is 18 amino acids long. V dropped 2 bases and J dropped 1 base, with 15 bases sitting between them. Looked up from germline, CDR1 is MGHRA and CDR2 is YSYEKL.

This sequence joins TRBV14 and TRBJ2-7; D perhaps matches TRBD1 (6 bases). CDR1 and CDR2 from the germline V gene are SGHDN and FVKESK. V gave up 3 bases and J gave up 2 bases, with 14 bases separating them. There are 15 residues in the CDR3. The CDR3 sequence is CASSQERTVAYEQYF. The CDR3 coding sequence is TGTGCCAGCAGCCAGGAACGGACAGTGGCCTACGAGCAGTACTTC.